The rows below give T cell receptor beta chains drawn from one sample of a study of cytomegalovirus exposure and HLA in healthy donors. The data were produced by immunoSEQ multiplex PCR, yet TCRdb's version contains in-frame clones alone and is incomplete. The sample lists approximately 170,000 clones; 80% to 90% were seen once. Source material: PBMCs. All receptors derive from a male donor in good health and CMV-seronegative. Each CDR3 is given with its conserved first and last residue. A D gene is named only where the DNA matches it firmly. Size is stated for part of the rows, as once, few or many counts, or as a class when the clone is expanded.

size: NA
J: TRBJ2-3
D: NA
V: TRBV7-6
length: 16
DNA: TGTGCCAGCAGGCTTGGAGGAGGGGTGAGCACAGATACGCAGTATTTT
CDR3: CASRLGGGVSTDTQYF

size: NA
J: TRBJ2-5
D: TRBD2
V: TRBV5-4
length: 17
DNA: TGTGCCAGCAGCTTGCTCGGGACTAGCAGTTCTCAAGAGACCCAGTACTTC
CDR3: CASSLLGTSSSQETQYF

size: NA
J: TRBJ1-4
D: TRBD1
V: TRBV27
length: 14
DNA: TGTGCCAGCAGTTTACGGACAGGGACTGAAAAACTGTTTTTT
CDR3: CASSLRTGTEKLFF

size: NA
J: TRBJ1-6
D: NA
V: TRBV27
length: 15
DNA: TGTGCCAGCAACGGGGCGGGGAACGGGAATTCACCCCTCCACTTT
CDR3: CASNGAGNGNSPLHF

size: once
J: TRBJ2-5
D: TRBD2
V: TRBV4-2
length: 16
DNA: TGTGCCAGCAGCCAAGAAGTCGGCGGGGGTAAAGAGACCCAGTACTTC
CDR3: CASSQEVGGGKETQYF

size: NA
J: TRBJ2-7
D: NA
V: TRBV7-7
length: 13
DNA: TGTGCTTCCATCCGGGACACCTCCTACGAGCAGTACTTC
CDR3: CASIRDTSYEQYF

size: NA
J: TRBJ1-5
D: TRBD1
V: TRBV15
length: 15
DNA: TGTGCCACCAGCAGAAGACAGGGAAGCAATCAGCCCCAGCATTTT
CDR3: CATSRRQGSNQPQHF

size: few
J: TRBJ1-1
D: NA
V: TRBV13
length: 12
DNA: TGTGCCAGCAGCTCCGGTTTAGCTGAAGCTTTCTTT
CDR3: CASSSGLAEAFF

size: NA
J: TRBJ2-1
D: NA
V: TRBV19
length: 16
DNA: TGTGCCAGTAGTATCGGAACAGGGAAGACGTACAATGAGCAGTTCTTC
CDR3: CASSIGTGKTYNEQFF

size: NA
J: TRBJ1-1
D: NA
V: TRBV5-5
length: 13
DNA: TGTGCCAGCAGCTTGGGGGCAAGCCCTGAAGCTTTCTTT
CDR3: CASSLGASPEAFF

size: NA
J: TRBJ2-7
D: TRBD1
V: TRBV9
length: 14
DNA: TGTGCCAGCAGCTTCCGGGACAGGGACTACGAGCAGTACTTC
CDR3: CASSFRDRDYEQYF

size: NA
J: TRBJ2-7
D: TRBD2
V: TRBV28
length: 14
DNA: TGTGCCAGCAGTTTACGGTCTAGCGGGGACGAGCAGTACTTC
CDR3: CASSLRSSGDEQYF

size: NA
J: TRBJ2-7
D: NA
V: TRBV6-5
length: 13
DNA: TGTGCCAGCAGCCAAGGGAGCTCCTACGAGCAGTACTTC
CDR3: CASSQGSSYEQYF

size: NA
J: TRBJ2-3
D: TRBD2
V: TRBV19
length: 16
DNA: TGTGCCAGTAGTGCCGGGACTAGTAGGACCACAGATACGCAGTATTTT
CDR3: CASSAGTSRTTDTQYF

size: NA
J: TRBJ2-7
D: NA
V: TRBV28
length: 14
DNA: TGTGCCAGCAGTTCGCTAAACAGGAGAAACGAGCAGTACTTC
CDR3: CASSSLNRRNEQYF

size: NA
J: TRBJ2-1
D: NA
V: TRBV7-3
length: 14
DNA: TGTGCCAGCAGCTTGCGGGGAAACTACAATGAGCAGTTCTTC
CDR3: CASSLRGNYNEQFF

size: NA
J: TRBJ2-7
D: TRBD1
V: TRBV6-1
length: 14
DNA: TGTGCCAGTGTAGCGCCGGGACAGGGCCACGAGCAGTACTTC
CDR3: CASVAPGQGHEQYF